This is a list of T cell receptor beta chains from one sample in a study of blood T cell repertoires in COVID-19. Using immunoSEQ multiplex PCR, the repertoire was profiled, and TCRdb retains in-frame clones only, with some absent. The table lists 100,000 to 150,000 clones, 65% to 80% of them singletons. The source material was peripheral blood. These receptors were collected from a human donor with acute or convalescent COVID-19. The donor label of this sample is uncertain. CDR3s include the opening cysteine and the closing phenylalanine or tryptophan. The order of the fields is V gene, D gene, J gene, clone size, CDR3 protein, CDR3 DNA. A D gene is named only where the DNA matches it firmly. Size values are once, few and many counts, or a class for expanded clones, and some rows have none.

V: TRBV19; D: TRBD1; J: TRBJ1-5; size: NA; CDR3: CASNGQGIEPQHF; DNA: TGTGCCAGTAACGGACAGGGCATTGAGCCCCAGCATTTT
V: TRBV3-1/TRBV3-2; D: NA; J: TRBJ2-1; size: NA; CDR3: CASSHDGGNYNEQFF; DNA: TGTGCCAGCAGCCATGACGGCGGGAATTACAATGAGCAGTTCTTC
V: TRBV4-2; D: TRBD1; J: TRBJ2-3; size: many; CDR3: CASSQRTGQDTQYF; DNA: TGTGCCAGCAGCCAAAGGACAGGGCAAGATACGCAGTATTTT
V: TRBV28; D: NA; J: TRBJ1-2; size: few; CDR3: CASSQQGPGGYTF; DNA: TGTGCCAGCAGTCAACAGGGCCCAGGTGGCTACACCTTC
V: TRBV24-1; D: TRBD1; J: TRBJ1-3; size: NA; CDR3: CATITEIASGQGAPSPGNTIYF; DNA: TGTGCCACCATTACCGAGATTGCCTCGGGACAGGGGGCTCCGTCTCCTGGAAACACCATATATTTT
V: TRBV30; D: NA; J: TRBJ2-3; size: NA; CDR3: CASKDFQNTDTQYF; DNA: TGTGCCTCGAAGGACTTTCAGAACACAGATACGCAGTATTTT
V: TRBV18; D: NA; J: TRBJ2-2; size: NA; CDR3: CASSPRGSRDVGELFF; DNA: TGTGCCAGCTCACCACGGGGCAGCAGGGATGTCGGGGAGCTGTTTTTT
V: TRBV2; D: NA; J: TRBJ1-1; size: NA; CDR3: CASRRQPNTEAFF; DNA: TGTGCCAGCAGAAGACAGCCTAACACTGAAGCTTTCTTT
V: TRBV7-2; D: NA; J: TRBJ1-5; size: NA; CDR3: CASSSTVSQPQHF; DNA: TGTGCCAGCAGCTCGACAGTATCTCAGCCCCAGCATTTT
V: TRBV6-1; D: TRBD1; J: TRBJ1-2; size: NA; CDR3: CASSEPYGTGTGGYGYTF; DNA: TGTGCCAGCAGTGAACCTTACGGGACAGGTACCGGTGGCTATGGCTACACCTTC
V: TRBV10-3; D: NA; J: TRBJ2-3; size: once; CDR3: CAISEGTRADGDTQYF; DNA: TGTGCCATCAGTGAGGGTACTAGGGCCGATGGGGATACGCAGTATTTT
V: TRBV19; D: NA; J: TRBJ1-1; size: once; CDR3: CASSIGGRFENTEAFF; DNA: TGTGCCAGTAGTATAGGGGGCAGGTTCGAGAACACTGAAGCTTTCTTT
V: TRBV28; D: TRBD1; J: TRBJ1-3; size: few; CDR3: CASSPTGGAASGNTIYF; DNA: TGTGCCAGCAGTCCTACAGGGGGCGCCGCCTCTGGAAACACCATATATTTT
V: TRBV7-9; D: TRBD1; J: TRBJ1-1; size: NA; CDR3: CASSRTGEAPEAFF; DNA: TGTGCCAGCAGTCGGACAGGGGAGGCCCCTGAAGCTTTCTTT
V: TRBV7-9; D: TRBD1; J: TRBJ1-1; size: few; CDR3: CASSPRDRGNTEAFF; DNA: TGTGCCAGCAGCCCTCGGGACAGGGGGAACACTGAAGCTTTCTTT
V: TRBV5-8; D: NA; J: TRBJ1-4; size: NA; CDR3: CASSPGVWTGRELFF; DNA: TGTGCCAGCAGCCCGGGGGTCTGGACCGGCAGGGAACTGTTTTTT